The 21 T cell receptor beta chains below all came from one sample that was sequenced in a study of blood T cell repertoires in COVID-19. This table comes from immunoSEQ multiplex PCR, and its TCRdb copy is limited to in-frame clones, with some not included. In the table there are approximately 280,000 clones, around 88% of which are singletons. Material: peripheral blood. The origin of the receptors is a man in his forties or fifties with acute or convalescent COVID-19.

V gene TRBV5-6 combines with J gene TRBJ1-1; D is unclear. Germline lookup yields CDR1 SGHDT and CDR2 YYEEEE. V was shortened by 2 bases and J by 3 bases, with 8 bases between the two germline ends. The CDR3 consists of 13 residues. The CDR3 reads CASSFEPDTEAFF. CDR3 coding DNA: TGTGCCAGCAGCTTTGAGCCGGACACTGAAGCTTTCTTT.

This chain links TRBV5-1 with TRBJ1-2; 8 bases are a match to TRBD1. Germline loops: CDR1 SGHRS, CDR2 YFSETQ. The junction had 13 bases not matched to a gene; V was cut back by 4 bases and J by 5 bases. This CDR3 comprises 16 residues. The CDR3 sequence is CASSPGQAPSIYGYTF. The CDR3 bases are TGCGCCAGCAGCCCGGGACAGGCTCCCTCGATATATGGCTACACCTTC. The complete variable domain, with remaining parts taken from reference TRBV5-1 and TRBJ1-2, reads KAGVTQTPRYLIKTRGQQVTLSCSPISGHRSVSWYQQTPGQGLQFLFEYFSETQRNKGNFPGRFSGRQFSNSRSEMNVSTLELGDSALYLCASSPGQAPSIYGYTFGSGTRLTVV.

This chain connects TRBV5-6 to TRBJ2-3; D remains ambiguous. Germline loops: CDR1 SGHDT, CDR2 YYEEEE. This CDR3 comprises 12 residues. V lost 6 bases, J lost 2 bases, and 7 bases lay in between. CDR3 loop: CASNRITDTQYF. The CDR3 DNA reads TGTGCCAGCAACAGAATCACAGATACGCAGTATTTT.

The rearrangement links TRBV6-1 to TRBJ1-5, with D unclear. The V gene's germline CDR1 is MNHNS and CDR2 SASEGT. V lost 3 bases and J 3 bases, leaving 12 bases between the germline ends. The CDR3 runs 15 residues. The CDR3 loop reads CASSDQEGANQPQHF. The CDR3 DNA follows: TGTGCCAGCAGTGACCAAGAGGGAGCCAATCAGCCCCAGCATTTT.

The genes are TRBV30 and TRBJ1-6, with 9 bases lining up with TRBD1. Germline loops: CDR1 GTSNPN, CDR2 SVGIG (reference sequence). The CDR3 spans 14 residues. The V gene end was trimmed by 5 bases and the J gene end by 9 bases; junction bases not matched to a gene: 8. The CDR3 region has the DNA TGTGCCTGGGGAGGGACAGGGAGGGCTTCACCCCTCCACTTT. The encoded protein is CAWGGTGRASPLHF.

The CDR3 nucleotides are TGCAGCGTTGAAGAGCCCCCCGGGACTAGCGGGGGGGCCACAGATACGCAGTATTTT. Encoded protein: CSVEEPPGTSGGATDTQYF. The genes are TRBV29-1 and TRBJ2-3, with 16 nucleotides matching TRBD2. Trimming cost V 0 bases and J 2 bases; bases outside gene matches: 8. The CDR3 extends over 19 amino acids. From germline, CDR1 is SQVTM and CDR2 ANQGSEA.

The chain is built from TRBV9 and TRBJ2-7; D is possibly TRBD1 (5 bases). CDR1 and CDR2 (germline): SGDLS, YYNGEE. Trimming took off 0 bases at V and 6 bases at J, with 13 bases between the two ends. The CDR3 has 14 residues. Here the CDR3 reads CASSVEGSVGEQYF. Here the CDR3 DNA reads TGTGCCAGCAGCGTAGAGGGGTCGGTAGGCGAGCAGTACTTC.

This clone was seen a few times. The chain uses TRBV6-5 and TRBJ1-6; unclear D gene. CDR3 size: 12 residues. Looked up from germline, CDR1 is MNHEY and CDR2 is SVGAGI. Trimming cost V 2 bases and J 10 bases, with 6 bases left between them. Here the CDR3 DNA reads TGTGCCAGCAGTTACGGAGGATCACCCCTCCACTTT. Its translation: CASSYGGSPLHF.

CDR3 nucleotides: TGCGCCAGCAGCCCCGGGACAGGGGAATTCAACTATGGCTACACCTTC. Its translation is CASSPGTGEFNYGYTF. The chain is built from TRBV5-1 and TRBJ1-2; 10 bases are a match to TRBD1. CDR1 is SGHRS and CDR2 is YFSETQ in the germline V gene. The CDR3 runs 16 residues. The trim removed 4 bases at V and 2 bases at J, leaving 8 bases unmatched. The full variable domain, its missing parts supplied by reference TRBV5-1 and TRBJ1-2, is KAGVTQTPRYLIKTRGQQVTLSCSPISGHRSVSWYQQTPGQGLQFLFEYFSETQRNKGNFPGRFSGRQFSNSRSEMNVSTLELGDSALYLCASSPGTGEFNYGYTFGSGTRLTVV.

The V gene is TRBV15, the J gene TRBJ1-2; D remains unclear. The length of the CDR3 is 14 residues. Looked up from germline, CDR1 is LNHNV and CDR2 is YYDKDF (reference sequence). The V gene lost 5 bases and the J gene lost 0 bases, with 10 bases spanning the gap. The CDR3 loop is CATSQTSPNYGYTF. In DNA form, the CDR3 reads TGTGCCACCAGCCAAACTTCTCCTAACTATGGCTACACCTTC.

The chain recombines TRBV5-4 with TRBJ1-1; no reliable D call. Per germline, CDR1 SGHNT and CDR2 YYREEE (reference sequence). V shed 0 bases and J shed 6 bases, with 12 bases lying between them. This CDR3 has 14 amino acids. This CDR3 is CASSLAVGAAEAFF. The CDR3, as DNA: TGTGCCAGCAGCTTGGCCGTGGGTGCGGCTGAAGCTTTCTTT.

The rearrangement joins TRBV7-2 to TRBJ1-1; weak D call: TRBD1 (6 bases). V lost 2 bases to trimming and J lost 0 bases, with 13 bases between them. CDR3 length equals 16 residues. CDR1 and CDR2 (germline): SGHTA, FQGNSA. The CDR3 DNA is TGTGCCAGCAGCTTACAGGGGCCGACCTTGAACACTGAAGCTTTCTTT. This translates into CASSLQGPTLNTEAFF.

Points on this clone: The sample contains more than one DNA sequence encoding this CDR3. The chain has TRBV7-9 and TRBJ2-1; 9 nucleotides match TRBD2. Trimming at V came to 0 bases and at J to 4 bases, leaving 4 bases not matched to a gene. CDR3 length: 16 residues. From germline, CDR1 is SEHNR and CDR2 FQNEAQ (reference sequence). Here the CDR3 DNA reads TGTGCCAGCAGCTTAGCCCTAGCGGGGACTTACAATGAGCAGTTCTTC. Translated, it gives CASSLALAGTYNEQFF.

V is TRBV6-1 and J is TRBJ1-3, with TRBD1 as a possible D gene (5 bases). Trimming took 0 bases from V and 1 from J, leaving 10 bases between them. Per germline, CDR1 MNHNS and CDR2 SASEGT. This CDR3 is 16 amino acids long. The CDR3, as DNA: TGTGCCAGCAGTGAAGCGGGCAGGGTATCTGGAAACACCATATATTTT. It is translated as CASSEAGRVSGNTIYF.

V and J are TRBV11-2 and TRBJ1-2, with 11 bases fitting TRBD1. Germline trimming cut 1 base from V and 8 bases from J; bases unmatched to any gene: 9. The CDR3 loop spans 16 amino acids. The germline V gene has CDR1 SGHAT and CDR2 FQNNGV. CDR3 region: CASSLAAWTGGQGYTF. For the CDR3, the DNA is TGTGCCAGCAGCTTAGCTGCTTGGACAGGGGGCCAAGGCTACACCTTC.

The CDR3 region has the DNA TGTGCCAGCAGCTACCAGGGAGAAAAACTGTTTTTT. Encoded protein: CASSYQGEKLFF. The J gene is TRBJ1-4, the V gene TRBV13, with TRBD1 as a possible D gene (5 bases). The CDR3 sequence is 12 residues long. Trimming left V 4 bases short and J 8 bases short, with 8 bases between. Germline assignment: CDR1 PRHDT and CDR2 FYEKMQ (reference sequence). The whole variable domain, filled in from reference TRBV13 and TRBJ1-4, reads AAGVIQSPRHLIKEKRETATLKCYPIPRHDTVYWYQQGPGQDPQFLISFYEKMQSDKGSIPDRFSAQQFSDYHSELNMSSLELGDSALYFCASSYQGEKLFFGSGTQLSVL.

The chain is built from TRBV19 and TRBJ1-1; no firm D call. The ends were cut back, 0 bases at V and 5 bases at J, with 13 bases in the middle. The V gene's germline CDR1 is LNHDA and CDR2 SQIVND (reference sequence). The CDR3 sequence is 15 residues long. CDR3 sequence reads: CASSIDRFRGTEAFF. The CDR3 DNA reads TGTGCCAGTAGTATAGATAGATTTAGAGGGACTGAAGCTTTCTTT.

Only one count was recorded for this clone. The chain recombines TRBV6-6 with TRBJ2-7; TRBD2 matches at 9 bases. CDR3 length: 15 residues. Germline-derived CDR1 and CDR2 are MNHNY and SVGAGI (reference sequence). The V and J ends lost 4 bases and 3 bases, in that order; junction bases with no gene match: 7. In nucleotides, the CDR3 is TGTGCCAGCAGTTCCGGGACTAGCCGAAACTACGAGCAGTACTTC. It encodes CASSSGTSRNYEQYF.

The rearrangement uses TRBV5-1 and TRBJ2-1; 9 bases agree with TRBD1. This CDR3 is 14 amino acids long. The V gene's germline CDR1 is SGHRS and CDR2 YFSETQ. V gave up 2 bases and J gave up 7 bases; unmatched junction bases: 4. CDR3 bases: TGCGCCAGCAGCTTTTTGACAGGGGGGAATGAGCAGTTCTTC. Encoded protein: CASSFLTGGNEQFF.

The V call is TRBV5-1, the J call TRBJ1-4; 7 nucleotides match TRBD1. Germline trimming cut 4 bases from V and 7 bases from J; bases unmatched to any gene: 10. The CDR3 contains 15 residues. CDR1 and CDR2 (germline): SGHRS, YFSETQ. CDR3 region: CASSPYDRDGEKLFF. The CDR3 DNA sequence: TGCGCCAGCAGCCCTTACGACAGGGATGGTGAAAAACTGTTTTTT.

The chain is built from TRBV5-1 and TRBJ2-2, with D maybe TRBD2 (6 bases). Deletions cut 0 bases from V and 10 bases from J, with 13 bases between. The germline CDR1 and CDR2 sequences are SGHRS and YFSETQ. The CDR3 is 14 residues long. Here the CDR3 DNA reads TGCGCCAGCAGCTTGGCGTTTGGAGGGGAGGAGCTGTTTTTT. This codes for CASSLAFGGEELFF. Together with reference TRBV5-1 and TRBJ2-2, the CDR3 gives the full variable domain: KAGVTQTPRYLIKTRGQQVTLSCSPISGHRSVSWYQQTPGQGLQFLFEYFSETQRNKGNFPGRFSGRQFSNSRSEMNVSTLELGDSALYLCASSLAFGGEELFFGEGSRLTVL.